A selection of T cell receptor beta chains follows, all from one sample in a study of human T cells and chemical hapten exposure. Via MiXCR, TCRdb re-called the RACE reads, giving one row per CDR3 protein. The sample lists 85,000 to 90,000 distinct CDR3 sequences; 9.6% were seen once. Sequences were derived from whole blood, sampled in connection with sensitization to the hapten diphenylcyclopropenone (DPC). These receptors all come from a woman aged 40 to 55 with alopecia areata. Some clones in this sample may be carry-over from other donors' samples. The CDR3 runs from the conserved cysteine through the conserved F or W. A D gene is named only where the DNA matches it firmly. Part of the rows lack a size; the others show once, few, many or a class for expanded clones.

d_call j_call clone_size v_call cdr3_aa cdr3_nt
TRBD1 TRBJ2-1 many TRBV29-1 CSVELPGTGAYNEQFF TGCAGCGTTGAACTTCCTGGGACAGGAGCTTACAATGAGCAGTTCTTC
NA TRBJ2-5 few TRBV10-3 CAISESSGPGQETQYF TGTGCCATCAGTGAGTCGTCAGGGCCGGGCCAAGAGACCCAGTACTTC
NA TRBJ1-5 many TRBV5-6 CASSLTGGIYQPQHF TGTGCCAGCAGCTTGACGGGGGGAATATATCAGCCCCAGCATTTT
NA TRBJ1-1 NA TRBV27 CASSPVTGLNTEAFF TGTGCCAGCAGTCCAGTGACAGGATTGAACACTGAAGCTTTCTTT
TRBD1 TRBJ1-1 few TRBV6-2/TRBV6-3 CASIDRGPEAFF TGTGCCAGCATCGACAGGGGACCTGAAGCTTTCTTT
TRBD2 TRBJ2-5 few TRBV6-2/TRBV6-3 CASSYSPAGDQETQYF TGTGCCAGCAGTTACTCTCCAGCGGGGGACCAAGAGACCCAGTACTTC
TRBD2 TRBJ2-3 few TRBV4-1 CASSPGPAGGHQDTQYF TGCGCCAGCAGCCCGGGTCCGGCGGGGGGGCATCAGGATACGCAGTATTTT
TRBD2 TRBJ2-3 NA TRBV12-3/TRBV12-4 CASSLRLAGGLSIDTQYF TGTGCCAGCAGTCTCCGACTAGCGGGGGGGCTTAGCATAGATACGCAGTATTTT
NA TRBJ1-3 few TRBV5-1 CASSLGTRGSGNTIYF TGCGCCAGCAGCTTGGGGACCAGGGGATCTGGAAACACCATATATTTT
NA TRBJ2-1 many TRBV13 CASSFFLGSSYNEQFF TGTGCCAGCAGCTTCTTTCTGGGGAGCTCCTACAATGAGCAGTTCTTC
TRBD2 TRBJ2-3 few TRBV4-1 CASSQDPRGGPDTQYF TGCGCCAGCAGCCAAGATCCGCGGGGGGGCCCAGATACGCAGTATTTT
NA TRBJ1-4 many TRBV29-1 CSFTTPTVPGELFF TGCAGCTTTACGACTCCGACAGTACCTGGGGAACTGTTTTTT